A selection of T cell receptor beta chains follows, all from one sample in a study of identical twins. TCRdb independently ran MiXCR on the 5' RACE reads; one entry per CDR3 protein. This sample has fewer than 650,000 distinct CDR3 sequences; roughly 7.2% occur once, and the top ten carry 1.6%. Separately, the same data were catalogued under a study of yellow fever vaccine responses in identical twins.

Sequencing used PBMCs. The origin of the receptors is a woman younger than 30 in good health. Each CDR3 is given with its conserved first and last residue. The D gene is left open where the match is weak. Rows give clone size only sometimes, using once, few, many, or a class for an expanded clone.

>TRBJ1-2|TRBV15|NA|few
CATSRDYADGYTF
TGTGCCACCAGCAGAGATTATGCGGATGGCTACACCTTC
>TRBJ2-1|TRBV11-2|NA|few
CASSLVQAAAYNEQFF
TGTGCCAGCAGCTTAGTACAGGCAGCTGCCTACAATGAGCAGTTCTTC
>TRBJ2-5|TRBV5-1|TRBD1|many
CASLPGTGSLETQYF
TGCGCCAGCCTTCCCGGGACAGGGTCATTGGAGACCCAGTACTTC
>TRBJ2-2|TRBV3-1|NA|many
CASSRGHTGELFF
TGTGCCAGCAGCCGAGGGCACACCGGGGAGCTGTTTTTT
>TRBJ2-2|TRBV24-1|NA|few
CATSDNGPSNTGELFF
TGTGCCACCAGTGATAATGGACCATCGAACACCGGGGAGCTGTTTTTT
>TRBJ2-4|TRBV20-1|TRBD2|few
CSARPPGGRTSGSLRNIQYF
TGCAGTGCTAGACCCCCTGGCGGAAGGACTAGCGGGAGCCTACGGAACATTCAGTACTTC
>TRBJ2-6|TRBV24-1|NA|NA
CATGHPGAGANVLTF
TGTGCCACCGGCCACCCAGGGGCTGGGGCCAACGTCCTGACTTTC
>TRBJ2-1|TRBV7-9|NA|few
CASGLGGSYNEQFF
TGTGCCAGCGGCCTGGGGGGTTCCTACAATGAGCAGTTCTTC
>TRBJ2-7|TRBV5-8|NA|NA
CAMRPSLIVYEQYF
TGTGCCATGAGACCGAGCCTCATCGTCTACGAGCAGTACTTC
>TRBJ2-3|TRBV7-2|NA|many
CASGGASTQYF
TGTGCCAGCGGGGGCGCCTCCACGCAGTATTTT
>TRBJ1-6|TRBV2|TRBD1|NA
CASSDPGQGYNSPLHF
TGTGCCAGCAGTGACCCGGGACAGGGGTATAATTCACCCCTCCACTTT
>TRBJ2-2|TRBV12-3/TRBV12-4|TRBD2|NA
CASSLSGIDTGELFF
TGTGCCAGCAGTTTAAGCGGGATAGACACCGGGGAGCTGTTTTTT
>TRBJ1-5|TRBV10-3|NA|many
CAISEVRSYQPQHF
TGTGCCATCAGTGAGGTCAGGAGTTATCAGCCCCAGCATTTT
>TRBJ1-5|TRBV20-1|NA|many
CSARGGYGNQPQHF
TGCAGTGCTAGAGGGGGCTATGGCAATCAGCCCCAGCATTTT
>TRBJ1-1|TRBV5-1|TRBD1|NA
CASQQGERVTEAFF
TGCGCCAGCCAGCAGGGGGAGAGGGTCACTGAAGCTTTCTTT
>TRBJ2-2|TRBV7-9|NA|NA
CASSLGWRLGYTGELFF
TGTGCCAGCAGCTTAGGGTGGAGACTAGGATACACCGGGGAGCTGTTTTTT
>TRBJ1-2|TRBV5-1|TRBD1|few
CASSLDRGFNYGYTF
TGCGCCAGCAGCCTGGACAGGGGGTTTAACTATGGCTACACCTTC
>TRBJ1-2|TRBV4-1|NA|many
CASSQPDSLYGYTF
TGCGCCAGCAGCCAACCGGACAGCCTCTATGGCTACACCTTC
>TRBJ2-2|TRBV20-1|NA|few
CSARDNQPPGELFF
TGCAGTGCTAGAGATAACCAGCCCCCCGGGGAGCTGTTTTTT
>TRBJ1-3|TRBV3-1|NA|NA
CASSPRMVLSGNTIYF
TGTGCCAGCAGCCCTCGAATGGTCCTCTCTGGAAACACCATATATTTT
>TRBJ2-1|TRBV5-1|NA|many
CASSLGGYNEQFF
TGCGCCAGCAGCTTGGGGGGCTACAATGAGCAGTTCTTC
>TRBJ1-5|TRBV10-3|NA|many
CAISVDSNQPQHF
TGTGCCATCAGTGTGGATAGCAATCAGCCCCAGCATTTT
>TRBJ2-5|TRBV12-3/TRBV12-4|TRBD2|NA
CASSSGPRTSGKTQYF
TGTGCCAGCAGTTCAGGACCTCGGACTAGCGGGAAGACCCAGTACTTC
>TRBJ2-7|TRBV28|NA|few
CASTLSGKAYEQYF
TGTGCCAGCACCCTAAGCGGAAAAGCCTACGAGCAGTACTTC
>TRBJ1-1|TRBV5-1|NA|many
CASSLKPGNTEAFF
TGCGCCAGCAGCTTAAAACCAGGAAACACTGAAGCTTTCTTT
>TRBJ2-2|TRBV6-2/TRBV6-3|TRBD2|NA
CASRDTSGKNTGELFF
TGTGCCAGCAGAGACACTAGCGGAAAGAACACCGGGGAGCTGTTTTTT
>TRBJ2-7|TRBV5-6|NA|NA
CASSGTSHSYEQYF
TGTGCCAGCAGCGGGACATCCCACTCCTACGAGCAGTACTTC
>TRBJ2-1|TRBV5-1|NA|many
CASSPVPDTNNEQFF
TGCGCCAGCAGCCCGGTACCTGACACGAATAATGAGCAGTTCTTC
>TRBJ2-1|TRBV24-1|NA|NA
CATSDTPGTQETSNEQFF
TGTGCCACCAGTGACACCCCCGGGACCCAAGAGACCAGCAATGAGCAGTTCTTC
>TRBJ1-5|TRBV6-2/TRBV6-3|NA|NA
CASTSGVGNQPQHF
TGTGCCAGTACTTCAGGGGTCGGCAATCAGCCCCAGCATTTT
>TRBJ1-6|TRBV20-1|NA|many
CSARKGLGGAGGNSPLHF
TGCAGTGCTAGAAAGGGGCTAGGAGGCGCGGGTGGGAATTCACCTCTCCACTTT
>TRBJ1-2|TRBV18|NA|NA
CASSPADGYGYTF
TGTGCCAGCTCACCAGCAGACGGGTATGGCTACACCTTC
>TRBJ2-1|TRBV27|TRBD2|NA
CASSLLSLAGKGNEQFF
TGTGCCAGCAGTTTACTATCCCTAGCGGGAAAAGGGAATGAGCAGTTCTTC
>TRBJ2-2|TRBV4-1|NA|few
CASSHGGTGNTGELFF
TGCGCCAGCAGCCACGGGGGGACAGGGAACACCGGGGAGCTGTTTTTT
>TRBJ1-6|TRBV5-1|NA|NA
CASSLAGRSPLHF
TGCGCCAGCAGCTTGGCAGGGCGTTCACCCCTCCACTTT
>TRBJ2-2|TRBV5-1|TRBD2|NA
CASSLRGLAGDLNTGELFF
TGCGCCAGCAGCTTACGAGGACTAGCGGGGGACCTGAACACCGGGGAGCTGTTTTTT
>TRBJ2-5|TRBV24-1|NA|many
CATSDSAAGLSRGGETQYF
TGTGCCACCAGTGATTCGGCCGCGGGACTTTCAAGGGGGGGGGAGACCCAGTACTTC
>TRBJ2-7|TRBV6-1|TRBD2|NA
CASSQGLAGVEQYF
TGTGCCAGCAGTCAAGGACTAGCGGGAGTCGAGCAGTACTTC
>TRBJ2-1|TRBV6-5|NA|NA
CASRDYFYNEQFF
TGTGCCAGCAGGGACTATTTTTACAATGAGCAGTTCTTC
>TRBJ2-1|TRBV29-1|TRBD2|few
CSVGGGGGGEQFF
TGCAGCGTGGGGGGTGGCGGGGGTGGTGAGCAGTTCTTC
>TRBJ2-3|TRBV7-8|TRBD1|NA
CATHRGNTDTQYF
TGTGCCACCCACAGGGGAAACACAGATACGCAGTATTTT
>TRBJ1-1|TRBV24-1|NA|NA
CATSDSGMTATEAFF
TGTGCCACCAGTGATTCTGGGATGACAGCTACTGAAGCTTTCTTT
>TRBJ2-3|TRBV6-1|NA|NA
CASVGENGNTQYF
TGTGCCAGCGTGGGGGAGAACGGTAATACGCAGTATTTT